A single sample is the source of the 30 T cell receptor beta chains below, sequenced in a study of blood T cell repertoires in COVID-19. Some clones are missing from TCRdb's copy, which holds only in-frame ones; the method was immunoSEQ multiplex PCR. The profile shows roughly 190,000 clones, 85% to 95% of them singletons. Sequenced input: peripheral blood. The source of these receptors is a man younger than 40 with COVID-19, enrolled during active disease.

This rearrangement joins TRBV5-1 to TRBJ1-1, with D perhaps matching TRBD1 (6 bases). CDR1 SGHRS and CDR2 YFSETQ come from the germline V gene. V dropped 0 bases and J dropped 6 bases, with 15 bases sitting between them. This CDR3 contains 15 residues. Here the CDR3 DNA reads TGCGCCAGCAGCTTGGTACAGGGCGTAGGTGCTGAAGCTTTCTTT. Amino acids: CASSLVQGVGAEAFF.

This chain uses TRBV2 with TRBJ1-5; D is perhaps TRBD1 (5 bases). Germline loops: CDR1 SNHLY, CDR2 FYNNEI. With 7 bases removed from V and 4 bases from J, the gap between germline ends came to 11 bases. The CDR3 loop spans 13 amino acids. CDR3 amino acids: CASNRGTNQPQHF. The CDR3 DNA is TGTGCCAGCAATAGGGGAACTAATCAGCCCCAGCATTTT.

The chain has TRBV5-4 and TRBJ2-3, with 8 bases matching TRBD2. CDR1 and CDR2 (germline): SGHNT, YYREEE (reference sequence). The CDR3 consists of 18 residues. Trimming at V came to 1 base and at J to 2 bases, leaving 12 bases not matched to a gene. The CDR3 DNA reads as TGTGCCAGCAGCTTGAGCCGTCGGGGGGGCCATCCCACAGATACGCAGTATTTT. This encodes CASSLSRRGGHPTDTQYF.

This clone has only one observation. This chain links TRBV2 with TRBJ2-1; 10 positions match TRBD2. Germline lookup yields CDR1 SNHLY and CDR2 FYNNEI. Trimming at V came to 7 bases and at J to 6 bases, leaving 9 bases not matched to a gene. This CDR3 comprises 15 residues. The chain's CDR3 is CASIRAGGTFNEQFF. CDR3 sequence (DNA): TGTGCCAGCATCAGAGCGGGGGGGACTTTCAATGAGCAGTTCTTC.

This sequence joins TRBV14 and TRBJ2-5, with a tentative D call TRBD2 (6 bases). The CDR3 extends over 16 amino acids. Germline loops: CDR1 SGHDN, CDR2 FVKESK. Trimming took 0 bases from V and 5 from J, leaving 16 bases between them. The CDR3: CASSQDLLAGRETQYF. In DNA form, the CDR3 reads TGTGCCAGCAGCCAAGATCTCCTGGCGGGGCGGGAGACCCAGTACTTC.

This rearrangement joins TRBV11-3 to TRBJ2-1; 10 bases agree with TRBD2. The germline V gene encodes CDR1 SGHNT and CDR2 YENEEA. The CDR3 is 17 residues long. Trimming took 2 bases from V and 5 from J; bases not matched to a gene: 9. The CDR3 DNA sequence: TGTGCCAGCAGCTTAACAGGTAGAGCGGGGGGGAACAATGAGCAGTTCTTC. It translates to CASSLTGRAGGNNEQFF.

This clone appeared once. V and J are TRBV4-2 and TRBJ2-7; 10 bases fit TRBD2. The junction had 12 bases not matched to a gene; V was cut back by 3 bases and J by 1 base. The CDR3 extends over 18 amino acids. Germline V gene lookup returns CDR1 LGHNA and CDR2 YNFKEQ. CDR3 protein: CASSHEASGGSWSYEQYF. CDR3 DNA sequence: TGTGCCAGCAGCCATGAGGCTAGCGGGGGCTCCTGGTCCTACGAGCAGTACTTC.

V is TRBV29-1 and J is TRBJ2-1, with D maybe TRBD2 (6 bases). Trimming shortened V by 7 bases and J by 12 bases, and 13 bases separated the two germline ends. The germline CDR1 and CDR2 sequences are SQVTM and ANQGSEA. The CDR3 extends over 10 amino acids. The CDR3, as DNA: TGCAGCGCCAACGGCGGGGTGCAGTTCTTC. This sequence encodes CSANGGVQFF.

The J gene is TRBJ1-1, the V gene TRBV6-5; D call uncertain. Germline V gives CDR1 MNHEY, CDR2 SVGAGI. Deletions cut 8 bases from V and 5 bases from J, with 18 bases between. The CDR3 runs to 14 residues. Here the CDR3 reads CASRVRSRGTEAFF. The CDR3 DNA reads TGTGCCAGCCGAGTTAGGAGTCGTGGGACTGAAGCTTTCTTT.

This rearrangement joins TRBV6-5 to TRBJ1-2, with D possibly TRBD1 on 5 matching bases. The V end lost 2 bases, the J end lost 5 bases, and 18 bases lay between the germline ends. This CDR3 comprises 16 residues. Germline V gives CDR1 MNHEY, CDR2 SVGAGI. The CDR3 loop is CASSYGRGREGYGYTF. Here the CDR3 DNA reads TGTGCCAGCAGTTACGGTCGAGGCAGGGAGGGGTATGGCTACACCTTC.

V is TRBV6-5 and J is TRBJ2-3; TRBD2 matches 10 bases. The CDR3 spans 14 residues. The germline gives CDR1 MNHEY, CDR2 SVGAGI. J lost 3 bases, V lost 7 bases, and 4 bases had no gene match. CDR3 amino acids: CASKERGGTDTQYF. Here the CDR3 DNA reads TGTGCCAGCAAGGAGCGGGGGGGAACAGATACGCAGTATTTT.

In its sample, this clone was seen once. This chain connects TRBV7-9 to TRBJ2-5; 8 nucleotides match TRBD2. The CDR3 loop spans 17 amino acids. V shed 6 bases and J 5 bases; nucleotides not matched to a gene: 17. Germline V CDR1 and CDR2: SEHNR, FQNEAQ (reference sequence). CDR3 bases: TGTGCCAGCAGTTACTGGACTAGCTCTCATGTTCGGGAGACCCAGTACTTC. Translation: CASSYWTSSHVRETQYF. Full variable domain (remainder filled in from reference TRBV7-9 and TRBJ2-5): DTGVSQNPRHKITKRGQNVTFRCDPISEHNRLYWYRQTLGQGPEFLTYFQNEAQLEKSRLLSDRFSAERPKGSFSTLEIQRTEQGDSAMYLCASSYWTSSHVRETQYFGPGTRLLVL.

The chain employs TRBV6-5 and TRBJ1-1; no firm D call. Trimming removed 6 bases at V and 3 bases at J, with 11 bases between. Germline lookup yields CDR1 MNHEY and CDR2 SVGAGI. This CDR3 comprises 13 residues. CDR3 bases: TGTGCCAGCAGCCAGCATGGAGACACTGAAGCTTTCTTT. This sequence encodes CASSQHGDTEAFF.

CDR3 sequence: CASSLALRGRGGYTF. CDR3 sequence (DNA): TGTGCCAGCAGCTTGGCCTTAAGGGGGCGGGGCGGCTACACCTTC. The chain joins TRBV5-4 to TRBJ1-2; 7 nucleotides align to TRBD1. This CDR3 is built from 15 residues. The germline gives CDR1 SGHNT, CDR2 YYREEE (reference sequence). The trim removed 0 bases at V and 8 bases at J, leaving 10 bases unmatched.

The V gene is TRBV5-4, the J gene TRBJ1-5; the D is unclear. This CDR3 has 15 amino acids. Trimming left V 4 bases short and J 0 bases short, with 11 bases between. Germline CDR1 SGHNT, CDR2 YYREEE (reference sequence). In nucleotides, the CDR3 is TGTGCCAGCAGCAAAGACGGAGATAGCAATCAGCCCCAGCATTTT. This gives the protein CASSKDGDSNQPQHF.

J is TRBJ2-2 and V is TRBV7-9; D is perhaps TRBD2 (6 bases). Germline CDR1 is SEHNR and CDR2 is FQNEAQ (reference sequence). The ends were cut back, 11 bases at V and 7 bases at J, with 14 bases in the middle. The CDR3 runs to 12 residues. CDR3 coding DNA: TGTGCCTTTGGAGGGATCGGCGGGGAGCTGTTTTTT. Translating it yields CAFGGIGGELFF.

This sequence joins TRBV5-4 and TRBJ2-3, with a weak D call TRBD2 (7 bases). The CDR3 loop spans 17 amino acids. V was shortened by 4 bases and J by 4 bases, with 22 bases between the two germline ends. Germline V gene data show CDR1 as SGHNT and CDR2 as YYREEE (reference sequence). The DNA of the CDR3 is TGTGCCAGCAGCCTGAAGGGGGGGCGGGGGTCTTCAGATACGCAGTATTTT. It encodes CASSLKGGRGSSDTQYF. The whole variable domain, filled in from reference TRBV5-4 and TRBJ2-3, reads ETGVTQSPTHLIKTRGQQVTLRCSSQSGHNTVSWYQQALGQGPQFIFQYYREEENGRGNFPPRFSGLQFPNYSSELNVNALELDDSALYLCASSLKGGRGSSDTQYFGPGTRLTVL.

This sequence joins TRBV11-2 and TRBJ2-2; the D is unclear. With 5 bases removed from V and 0 bases from J, the gap between germline ends came to 7 bases. The CDR3 consists of 14 residues. CDR1 is SGHAT and CDR2 is FQNNGV in the germline V gene. The DNA for the CDR3 is TGTGCCAGCAGCGAGCTTACGAACACCGGGGAGCTGTTTTTT. It encodes CASSELTNTGELFF.

This rearrangement joins TRBV2 to TRBJ1-1; 8 bases are shared with TRBD1. V was clipped by 5 bases and J by 11 bases; unmatched bases: 4. Germline CDR1 SNHLY, CDR2 FYNNEI. This CDR3 has 11 residues. The CDR3 nucleotides are TGTGCCAGCAGTTTGGACAGGGACGCTTTCTTT. This sequence encodes CASSLDRDAFF.

V is TRBV27 and J is TRBJ2-7, with a weak D call TRBD1 (5 bases). Germline lookup yields CDR1 MNHEY and CDR2 SMNVEV (reference sequence). The CDR3 extends over 13 amino acids. Trimming removed 2 bases from V and 2 bases from J, with 7 bases in between. This CDR3 reads CASSLQGTYEQYF. Here the CDR3 DNA reads TGTGCCAGCAGTTTACAGGGTACCTACGAGCAGTACTTC.

This sequence joins TRBV18 and TRBJ1-2, with 7 bases lining up with TRBD1. Germline V CDR1 and CDR2: KGHSH, LQKENI. The CDR3 covers 13 residues. With V trimmed by 4 bases and J by 6 bases, 5 bases remained unmatched. The CDR3 DNA reads as TGTGCCAGCTCACGAGGGACAGACCATGGCTACACCTTC. This codes for CASSRGTDHGYTF.

This chain links TRBV5-1 with TRBJ2-3; TRBD1 might be the D (7 bases). V lost 5 bases and J 0 bases, leaving 16 bases between the germline ends. The CDR3 length is 16 residues. Germline CDR1 SGHRS, CDR2 YFSETQ. The CDR3 loop reads CASSSLQGGSTDTQYF. For the CDR3, the DNA is TGCGCCAGCAGTTCTCTCCAGGGGGGCAGCACAGATACGCAGTATTTT.

In this sample, this clone turned up once. CDR3 sequence (DNA): TGTGCCAGCAGCTTACAGGATCGCGGCTACACCTTC. This gives the protein CASSLQDRGYTF. The chain has TRBV5-6 and TRBJ1-2; D might be TRBD1 (5 bases). This CDR3 spans 12 amino acids. CDR1 and CDR2 (germline): SGHDT, YYEEEE. The ends were cut back, 2 bases at V and 8 bases at J, with 10 bases in the middle.

The chain has TRBV24-1 and TRBJ1-2; 8 bases map to TRBD1. J lost 8 bases, V lost 4 bases, and 5 bases had no gene match. CDR1 is KGHDR and CDR2 is SFDVKD in the germline V gene. This CDR3 spans 13 amino acids. CDR3 DNA sequence: TGTGCCACCAGTGAGGGGACAGGTGGGGGCTACACCTTC. As protein: CATSEGTGGGYTF.

The chain uses TRBV11-2 and TRBJ2-1; D may be TRBD2 (6 bases). V was clipped by 4 bases and J by 8 bases, with 18 bases between them. Looked up from germline, CDR1 is SGHAT and CDR2 is FQNNGV. The CDR3 sequence is 15 residues long. CDR3 amino acids: CASSSSRGGGYEQFF. In DNA, the CDR3 is TGTGCCAGCAGCTCCTCTCGGGGTGGGGGGTATGAGCAGTTCTTC.

The chain employs TRBV19 and TRBJ1-6; TRBD1 matches 8 bases. This CDR3 comprises 14 residues. Per germline, CDR1 LNHDA and CDR2 SQIVND (reference sequence). Germline trimming cut 5 bases from V and 19 bases from J; bases unmatched to any gene: 16. The CDR3 loop reads CASSAGDRPPTDHF. The DNA of the CDR3 is TGTGCCAGTAGTGCCGGGGACAGGCCACCCACCGATCACTTT.

The chain employs TRBV5-1 and TRBJ2-5; TRBD1 is a possible D gene (6 bases). The CDR3 has 14 residues. Germline values: CDR1 SGHRS, CDR2 YFSETQ. The V gene lost 4 bases and the J gene lost 3 bases, with 13 bases spanning the gap. The CDR3 here is CASSPDRLEETQYF. CDR3 nucleotide sequence: TGCGCCAGCAGCCCGGACAGATTAGAAGAGACCCAGTACTTC.

The chain is built from TRBV5-1 and TRBJ1-4; 7 nucleotides agree with TRBD1. Germline CDR1 is SGHRS and CDR2 is YFSETQ. CDR3 length: 15 amino acids. The ends lost 0 bases at V and 5 bases at J; junction bases unmatched: 4. The CDR3 protein is CASSLGDRLNEKLFF. The CDR3 coding sequence is TGCGCCAGCAGCTTGGGGGACAGACTAAATGAAAAACTGTTTTTT.

This chain links TRBV5-6 with TRBJ2-5, with 10 bases identical to TRBD1. Trimming removed 1 base from V and 5 bases from J; junction bases left unmatched: 5. The CDR3 sequence is 15 residues long. Germline V gene data show CDR1 as SGHDT and CDR2 as YYEEEE. The CDR3 region has the DNA TGTGCCAGCAGCTTGAGGACAGGGGGTACGGAGACCCAGTACTTC. Translation: CASSLRTGGTETQYF. The whole variable domain, remainder taken from reference TRBV5-6 and TRBJ2-5, is DAGVTQSPTHLIKTRGQQVTLRCSPKSGHDTVSWYQQALGQGPQFIFQYYEEEERQRGNFPDRFSGHQFPNYSSELNVNALLLGDSALYLCASSLRTGGTETQYFGPGTRLLVL.

The CDR3 region is CASSPPGLANSYEQYF. DNA for the CDR3: TGTGCCAGCAGCCCACCGGGACTAGCGAACTCCTACGAGCAGTACTTC. This chain connects TRBV3-1 (or the pseudogene TRBV3-2) to TRBJ2-7, with 10 bases identical to TRBD2. The CDR3 covers 16 residues. Germline V gene sequence: CDR1 LGHDT, CDR2 YNNKEL (reference sequence). With 4 bases clipped from V and 0 bases from J, the junction kept 6 bases outside the gene matches.